The rows below give T cell receptor beta chains drawn from one sample of a study of blood T cell repertoires in COVID-19. Using immunoSEQ multiplex PCR, the repertoire was profiled, and TCRdb retains in-frame clones only, with some absent. This table has 55,000 to 65,000 clones, about 81% appearing once. The sequencing input was peripheral blood. These receptors were obtained from a human donor in a cohort sampled during active COVID-19. Each CDR3 is given without its conserved first and last residue.

V gene	J gene	CDR3 length	CDR3 protein
TRBV5-6	TRBJ2-3	15	ASSLGQGSGHTDTQY
TRBV3-1/TRBV3-2	TRBJ1-6	11	ASSQPKGTGLH
TRBV10-1	TRBJ2-1	14	ASSESRGQGSNEQF
TRBV20-1	TRBJ2-1	12	SASLRGGNNEQF
TRBV11-2	TRBJ2-7	12	ASSFGADSYEQY
TRBV27	TRBJ2-1	9	ASSYRGEQF
TRBV18	TRBJ1-3	15	ASSPPQGVTAGNTIY
TRBV4-2	TRBJ2-2	15	ASSQLGQGARTGELF
TRBV6-5	TRBJ2-1	12	ASSLLGGSNEQF
TRBV27	TRBJ2-4	14	ASKGGGKLAKNIQY
TRBV7-9	TRBJ1-2	9	ASSLQNGYT
TRBV9	TRBJ2-5	15	ASSVVPRNDGRETQY
TRBV6-2/TRBV6-3	TRBJ1-5	17	ASSYHPGTGERKGQPQH
TRBV7-8	TRBJ1-2	12	ASSITDGNYGYT
TRBV14	TRBJ2-3	16	ASSQDKFGGIDTDTQY
TRBV27	TRBJ2-5	11	ASSSQGEETQY
TRBV6-5	TRBJ1-2	11	ASSPGTGYGYT
TRBV5-1	TRBJ2-1	13	ASSLDRGSYNEQF
TRBV6-5	TRBJ2-1	13	ASSRTGQGNNEQF
TRBV7-7	TRBJ2-5	14	ASSLVGRTQGETQY
TRBV28	TRBJ1-5	13	ASSTRDRVVQPQH
TRBV6-6	TRBJ2-1	14	ASSPGLAGVRNEQF
TRBV9	TRBJ2-3	12	ASSSHTGADTQY
TRBV19	TRBJ1-1	12	ASRDREMNTEAF